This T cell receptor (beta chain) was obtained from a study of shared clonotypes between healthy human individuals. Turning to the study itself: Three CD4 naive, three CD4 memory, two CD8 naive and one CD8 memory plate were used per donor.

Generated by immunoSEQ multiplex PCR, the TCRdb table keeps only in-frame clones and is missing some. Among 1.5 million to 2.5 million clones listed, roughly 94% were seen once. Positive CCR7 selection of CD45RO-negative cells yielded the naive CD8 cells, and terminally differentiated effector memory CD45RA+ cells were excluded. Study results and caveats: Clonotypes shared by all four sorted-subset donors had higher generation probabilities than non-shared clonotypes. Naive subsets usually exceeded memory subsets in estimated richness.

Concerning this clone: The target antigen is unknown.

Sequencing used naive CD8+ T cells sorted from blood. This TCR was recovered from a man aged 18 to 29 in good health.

The CDR3 spells CASSVGTGNGYTF. The CDR3 region has the DNA TGTGCCAGCAGCGTGGGGACAGGGAATGGCTACACCTTC. This chain uses TRBV5-6 with TRBJ1-2; TRBD1 agrees at 9 bases. CDR3 length: 13 residues. Germline-derived CDR1 and CDR2 are SGHDT and YYEEEE. V was pared by 4 bases and J by 6 bases, with 4 bases of the junction left unmatched.